Reported below is one T cell receptor beta chain. Its antigen is not identified. PCR employed 60 Vbeta and 13 Jbeta primers. Clones were read by immunoSEQ multiplex PCR, and TCRdb kept only the in-frame ones, dropping some. The sample gives around 150,000 clones, approximately 83% of which show up once; almost 9.5% is in the top ten. The data were taken from a study of cytomegalovirus exposure and HLA in healthy donors. Study-level results: A previous analysis found most TCR beta V segments productive roughly 90% or roughly 30% of the time. Per published accounts, TCR beta sequences correctly predicted the HLA-A and HLA-B alleles of most subjects.

Germline V lookup: CDR1 MGHRA, CDR2 YSYEKL. The V end was cut by 1 base, the J end by 1 base, with 10 bases between. This CDR3 spans 15 amino acids. The chain is built from TRBV4-1 and TRBJ1-1; D is ambiguous. The TCR sequence derives from a man younger than 35 in good health and CMV-seropositive. Sequenced: PBMCs. CDR3 loop: CASSQGLQQNTEAFF. CDR3 in DNA: TGCGCCAGCAGCCAAGGGTTACAGCAGAACACTGAAGCTTTCTTT.